This note documents a single T cell receptor (beta chain) sequence. Repertoires were generated with immunoSEQ multiplex PCR, while TCRdb's copy carries only in-frame clones and drops some. Seen here are roughly 28,000 clones, roughly 82% observed once, and the top ten hold about 1.7%. Trimming took 3 bases from V and 6 from J; bases not matched to a gene: 1. This CDR3 region has 13 residues. Germline-derived CDR1 and CDR2 are SGHRS and YFSETQ. The data derive from a study of blood T cell repertoires in COVID-19. The sequenced material came from peripheral blood. The rearrangement links TRBV5-1 to TRBJ1-2; TRBD1 matches 11 bases. This sequence originates from a man at least 80 years old with active or convalescent COVID-19. In nucleotides, the CDR3 is TGCGCCAGCAGCTGGGGACAGGGGGATGGCTACACCTTC. This gives the protein CASSWGQGDGYTF.